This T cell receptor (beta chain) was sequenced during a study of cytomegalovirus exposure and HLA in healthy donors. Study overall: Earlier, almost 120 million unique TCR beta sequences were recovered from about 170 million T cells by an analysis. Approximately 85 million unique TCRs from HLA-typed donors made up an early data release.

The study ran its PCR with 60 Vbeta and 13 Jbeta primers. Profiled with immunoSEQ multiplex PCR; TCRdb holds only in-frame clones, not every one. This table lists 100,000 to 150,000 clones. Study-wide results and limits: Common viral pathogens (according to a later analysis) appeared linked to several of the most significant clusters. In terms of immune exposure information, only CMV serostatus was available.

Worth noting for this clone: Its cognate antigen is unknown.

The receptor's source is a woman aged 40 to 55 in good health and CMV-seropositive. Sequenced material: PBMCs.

Written as DNA, the CDR3 is TGTGCCGGAGGACAGGGAATAGGCACTGAAGCTTTCTTT. Translated, it gives CAGGQGIGTEAFF. This sequence joins TRBV6-1 and TRBJ1-1, with 8 bases lining up with TRBD1. V shed 11 bases, J shed 4 bases, and the junction held 9 bases outside the gene matches. This CDR3 region has 13 residues. Germline CDR1 and CDR2: MNHNS and SASEGT.